This T cell receptor (beta chain) was captured by sequencing in a study of patients and donors after allogeneic stem cell transplantation. This clonotype was found once. TCRdb itself ran the RT-PCR reads through MiXCR, one entry per CDR3 protein. Of about 960,000 distinct CDR3 sequences listed, over 15% are singletons. The TCR originated in a human donor who was either an allogeneic HSCT recipient or a stem cell or donor lymphocyte infusion donor (not recorded which). It is not recorded whose cells these are; they may come from a transplant donor. Sequencing used blood, either unsorted or a sorted T cell fraction (not recorded which).

The CDR3 reads CASNIPGATEAFF. As DNA, the CDR3 is TGCGCCAGCAACATACCGGGGGCCACTGAAGCTTTCTTT. V usage is TRBV4-1 and J usage is TRBJ1-1; D possibly corresponds to TRBD1 (6 bases). V lost 7 bases and J 4 bases, leaving 13 bases between the germline ends. The V gene's germline CDR1 is MGHRA and CDR2 YSYEKL. The CDR3 runs 13 residues.